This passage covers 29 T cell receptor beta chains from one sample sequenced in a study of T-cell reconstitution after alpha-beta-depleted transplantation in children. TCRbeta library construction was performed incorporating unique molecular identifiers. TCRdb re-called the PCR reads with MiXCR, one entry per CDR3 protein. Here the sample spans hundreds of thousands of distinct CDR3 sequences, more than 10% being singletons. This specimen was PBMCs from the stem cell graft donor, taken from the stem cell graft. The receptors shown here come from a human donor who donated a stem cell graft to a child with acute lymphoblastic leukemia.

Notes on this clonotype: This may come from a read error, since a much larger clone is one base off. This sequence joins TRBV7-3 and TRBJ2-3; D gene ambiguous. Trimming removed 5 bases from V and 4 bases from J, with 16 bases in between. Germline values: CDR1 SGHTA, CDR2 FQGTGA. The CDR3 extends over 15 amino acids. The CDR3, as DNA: TGTGCCAGCAGCCTAGGGCTAGTCGTCTCAGATACGCAGTATTTT. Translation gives CASSLGLVVSDTQYF.

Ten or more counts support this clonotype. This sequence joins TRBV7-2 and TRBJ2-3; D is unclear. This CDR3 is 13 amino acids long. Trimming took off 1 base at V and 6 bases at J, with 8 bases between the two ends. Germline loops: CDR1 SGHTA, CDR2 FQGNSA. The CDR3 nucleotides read TGTGCCAGCAGCTTAGAGCCGTCGGATACGCAGTATTTT. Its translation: CASSLEPSDTQYF.

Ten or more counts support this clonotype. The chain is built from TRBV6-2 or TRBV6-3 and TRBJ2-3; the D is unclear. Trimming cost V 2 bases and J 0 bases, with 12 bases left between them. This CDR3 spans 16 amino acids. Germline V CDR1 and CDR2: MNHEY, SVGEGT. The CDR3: CASSYNIGSSTDTQYF. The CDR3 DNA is TGTGCCAGCAGTTACAATATAGGATCAAGCACAGATACGCAGTATTTT.

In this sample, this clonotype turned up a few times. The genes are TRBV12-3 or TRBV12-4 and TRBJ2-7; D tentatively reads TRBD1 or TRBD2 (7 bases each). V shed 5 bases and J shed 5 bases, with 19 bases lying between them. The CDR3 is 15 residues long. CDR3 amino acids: CASSPPGGGADEQYF. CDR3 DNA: TGTGCCAGCAGTCCCCCAGGGGGGGGCGCGGACGAGCAGTACTTC.

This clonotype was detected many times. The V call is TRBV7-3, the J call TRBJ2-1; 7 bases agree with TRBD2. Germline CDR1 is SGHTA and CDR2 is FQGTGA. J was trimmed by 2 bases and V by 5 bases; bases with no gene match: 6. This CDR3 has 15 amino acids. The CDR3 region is CASSLGTTPYNEQFF. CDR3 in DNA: TGTGCCAGCAGCCTGGGGACTACCCCCTACAATGAGCAGTTCTTC. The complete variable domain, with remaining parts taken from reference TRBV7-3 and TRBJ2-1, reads GAGVSQTPSNKVTEKGKYVELRCDPISGHTALYWYRQSLGQGPEFLIYFQGTGAADDSGLPNDRFFAVRPEGSVSTLKIQRTERGDSAVYLCASSLGTTPYNEQFFGPGTRLTVL.

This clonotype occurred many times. The CDR3 reads CASRAGVNTEAFF. The CDR3 coding sequence is TGTGCCAGCAGGGCGGGGGTGAACACTGAAGCTTTCTTT. This chain links TRBV9 with TRBJ1-1; D might be TRBD1 (5 bases). CDR3 length: 13 residues. Germline loops: CDR1 SGDLS, CDR2 YYNGEE. V lost 5 bases, J lost 0 bases, and 8 bases lay in between.

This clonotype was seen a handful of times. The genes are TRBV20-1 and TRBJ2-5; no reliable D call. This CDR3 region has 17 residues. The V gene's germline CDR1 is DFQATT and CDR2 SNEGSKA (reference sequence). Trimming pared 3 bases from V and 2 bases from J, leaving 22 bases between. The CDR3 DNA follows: TGCAGTGCTAGCGCTCAGCAGGCCACCTTCAAGCAAGAGACCCAGTACTTC. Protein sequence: CSASAQQATFKQETQYF.

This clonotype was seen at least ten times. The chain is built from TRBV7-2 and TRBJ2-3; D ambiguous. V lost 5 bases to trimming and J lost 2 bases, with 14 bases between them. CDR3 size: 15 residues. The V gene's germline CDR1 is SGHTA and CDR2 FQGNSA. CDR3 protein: CASSRPSFNTDTQYF. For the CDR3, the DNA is TGTGCCAGCAGCCGCCCAAGCTTCAACACAGATACGCAGTATTTT.

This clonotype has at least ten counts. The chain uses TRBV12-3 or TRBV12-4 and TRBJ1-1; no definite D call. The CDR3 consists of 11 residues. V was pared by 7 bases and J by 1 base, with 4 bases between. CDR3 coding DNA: TGTGCCAGCACGGGGAACACTGAAGCTTTCTTT. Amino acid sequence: CASTGNTEAFF.

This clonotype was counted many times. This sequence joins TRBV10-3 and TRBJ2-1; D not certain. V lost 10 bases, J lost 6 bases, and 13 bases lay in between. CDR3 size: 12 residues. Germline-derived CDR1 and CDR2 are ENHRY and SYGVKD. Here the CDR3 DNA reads TGTGCCACTTTAGACCGACCCAATGAGCAGTTCTTC. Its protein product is CATLDRPNEQFF.

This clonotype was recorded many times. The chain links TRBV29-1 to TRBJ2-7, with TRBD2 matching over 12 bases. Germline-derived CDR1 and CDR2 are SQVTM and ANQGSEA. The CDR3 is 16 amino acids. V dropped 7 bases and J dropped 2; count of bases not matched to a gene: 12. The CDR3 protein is CSADSGTSGQTYEQYF. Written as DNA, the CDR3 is TGCAGCGCCGATAGCGGGACTAGCGGGCAAACCTACGAGCAGTACTTC.

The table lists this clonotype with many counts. CDR3 DNA: TGTGCCAGCAGCTGGACAGGGTTGGGTCAGCCCCAGCATTTT. Encoded protein: CASSWTGLGQPQHF. The V call is TRBV12-3 or TRBV12-4, the J call TRBJ1-5, with 8 bases that match TRBD1. This CDR3 comprises 14 residues. V was pared by 6 bases and J by 6 bases, with 7 bases of the junction left unmatched.

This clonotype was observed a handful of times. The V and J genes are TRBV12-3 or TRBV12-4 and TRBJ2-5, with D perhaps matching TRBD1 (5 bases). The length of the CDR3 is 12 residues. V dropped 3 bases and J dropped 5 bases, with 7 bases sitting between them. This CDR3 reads CASSFPGETQYF. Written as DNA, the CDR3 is TGTGCCAGCAGTTTCCCAGGGGAGACCCAGTACTTC.

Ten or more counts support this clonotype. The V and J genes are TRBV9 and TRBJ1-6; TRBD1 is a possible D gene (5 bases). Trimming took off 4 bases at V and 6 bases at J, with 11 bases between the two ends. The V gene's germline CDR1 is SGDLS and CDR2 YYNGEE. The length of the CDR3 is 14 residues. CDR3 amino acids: CASSPRDLNSPLHF. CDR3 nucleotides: TGTGCCAGCAGCCCGAGGGACCTTAATTCACCCCTCCACTTT.

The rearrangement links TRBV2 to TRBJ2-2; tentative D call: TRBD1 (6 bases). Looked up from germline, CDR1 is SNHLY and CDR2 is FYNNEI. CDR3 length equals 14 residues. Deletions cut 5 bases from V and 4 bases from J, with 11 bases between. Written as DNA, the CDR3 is TGTGCCAGCAGTCGGGACACAGGCACCGGGGAGCTGTTTTTT. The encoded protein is CASSRDTGTGELFF.

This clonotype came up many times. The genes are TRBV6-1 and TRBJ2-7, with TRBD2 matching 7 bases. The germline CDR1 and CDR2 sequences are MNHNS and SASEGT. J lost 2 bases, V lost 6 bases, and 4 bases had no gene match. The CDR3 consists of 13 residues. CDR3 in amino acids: CASRNGGTYEQYF. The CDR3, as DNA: TGTGCCAGCAGGAACGGGGGGACCTACGAGCAGTACTTC.

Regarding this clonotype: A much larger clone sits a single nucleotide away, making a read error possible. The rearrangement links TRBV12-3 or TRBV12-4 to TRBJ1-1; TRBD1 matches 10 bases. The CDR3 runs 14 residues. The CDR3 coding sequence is TGTGCCAGCTGCAATCGACAGGGGGCTACTGGAGCTTTCTTT. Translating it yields CASCNRQGATGAFF.

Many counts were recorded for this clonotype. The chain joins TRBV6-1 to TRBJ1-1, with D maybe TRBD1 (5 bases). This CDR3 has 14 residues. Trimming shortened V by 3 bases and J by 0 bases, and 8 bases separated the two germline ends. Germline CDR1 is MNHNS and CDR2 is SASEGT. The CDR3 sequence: CASSDRVMNTEAFF. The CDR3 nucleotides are TGTGCCAGCAGTGACAGGGTTATGAACACTGAAGCTTTCTTT.

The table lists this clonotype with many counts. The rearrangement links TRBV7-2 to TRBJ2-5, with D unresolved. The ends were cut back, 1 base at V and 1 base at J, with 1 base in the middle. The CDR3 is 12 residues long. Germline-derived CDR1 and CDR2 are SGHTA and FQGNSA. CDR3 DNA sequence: TGTGCCAGCAGCTTAGTCCAAGAGACCCAGTACTTC. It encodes CASSLVQETQYF.

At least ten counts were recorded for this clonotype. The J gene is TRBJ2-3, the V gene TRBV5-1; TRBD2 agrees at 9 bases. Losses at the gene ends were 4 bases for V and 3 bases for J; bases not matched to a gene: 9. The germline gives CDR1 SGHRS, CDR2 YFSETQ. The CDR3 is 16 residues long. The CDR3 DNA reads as TGCGCCAGCAGCCCCGGAGGCGGGGGGGAAACAGATACGCAGTATTTT. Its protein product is CASSPGGGGETDTQYF.

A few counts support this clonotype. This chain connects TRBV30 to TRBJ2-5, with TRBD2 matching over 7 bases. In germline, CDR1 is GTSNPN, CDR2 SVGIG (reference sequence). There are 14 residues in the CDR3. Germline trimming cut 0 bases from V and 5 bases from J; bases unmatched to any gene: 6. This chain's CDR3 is CAWSVGGSRETQYF. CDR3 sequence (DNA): TGTGCCTGGAGTGTAGGCGGGAGCCGGGAGACCCAGTACTTC.

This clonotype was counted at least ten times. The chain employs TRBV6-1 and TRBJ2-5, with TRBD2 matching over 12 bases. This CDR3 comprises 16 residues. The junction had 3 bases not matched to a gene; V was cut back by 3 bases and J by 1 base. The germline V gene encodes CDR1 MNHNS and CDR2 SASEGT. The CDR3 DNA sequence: TGTGCCAGCAGTGAGCTAGCGGGGGGGCCCCAAGAGACCCAGTACTTC. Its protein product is CASSELAGGPQETQYF.

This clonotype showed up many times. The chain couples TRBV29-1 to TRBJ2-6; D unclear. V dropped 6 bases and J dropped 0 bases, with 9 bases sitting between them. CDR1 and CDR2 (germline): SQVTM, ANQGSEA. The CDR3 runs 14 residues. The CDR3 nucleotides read TGCAGCGTACTAATCGGCTCTGGGGCCAACGTCCTGACTTTC. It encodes CSVLIGSGANVLTF.

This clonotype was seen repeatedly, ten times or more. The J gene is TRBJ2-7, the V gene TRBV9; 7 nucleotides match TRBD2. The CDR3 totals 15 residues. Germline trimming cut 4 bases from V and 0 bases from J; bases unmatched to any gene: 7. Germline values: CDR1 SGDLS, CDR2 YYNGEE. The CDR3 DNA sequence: TGTGCCAGCAGCCCTTCGGGGGGTACCTCCTACGAGCAGTACTTC. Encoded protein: CASSPSGGTSYEQYF.

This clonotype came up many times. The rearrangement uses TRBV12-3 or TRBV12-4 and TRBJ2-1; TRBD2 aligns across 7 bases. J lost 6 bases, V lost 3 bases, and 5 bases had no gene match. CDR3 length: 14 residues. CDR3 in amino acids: CASSLRLARNEQFF. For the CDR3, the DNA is TGTGCCAGCAGTTTGAGACTAGCCCGCAATGAGCAGTTCTTC.

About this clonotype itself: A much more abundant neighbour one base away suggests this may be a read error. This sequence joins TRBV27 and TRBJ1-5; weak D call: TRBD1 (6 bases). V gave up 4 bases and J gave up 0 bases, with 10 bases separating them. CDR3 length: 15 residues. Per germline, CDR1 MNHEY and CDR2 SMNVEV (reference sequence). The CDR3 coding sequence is TGTGCCAGCAGTTCGGGGGCTTATAGCAATCAGCCCCAGCATTTT. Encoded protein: CASSSGAYSNQPQHF.

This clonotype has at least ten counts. This chain's CDR3 is CASSSWGSGANVLTF. The CDR3 nucleotides are TGTGCCAGCAGTTCATGGGGCTCTGGGGCCAACGTCCTGACTTTC. The rearrangement joins TRBV12-3 or TRBV12-4 to TRBJ2-6; D unclear. This CDR3 contains 15 residues. Trimming shortened V by 4 bases and J by 0 bases, and 7 bases separated the two germline ends.

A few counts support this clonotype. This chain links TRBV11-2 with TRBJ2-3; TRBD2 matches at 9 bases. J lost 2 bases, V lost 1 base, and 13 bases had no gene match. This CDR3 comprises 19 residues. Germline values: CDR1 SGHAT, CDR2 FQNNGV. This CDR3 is CASSLVIRRGGHDTDTQYF. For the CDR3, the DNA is TGTGCCAGCAGCTTAGTCATCCGGCGGGGGGGCCACGACACAGATACGCAGTATTTT.

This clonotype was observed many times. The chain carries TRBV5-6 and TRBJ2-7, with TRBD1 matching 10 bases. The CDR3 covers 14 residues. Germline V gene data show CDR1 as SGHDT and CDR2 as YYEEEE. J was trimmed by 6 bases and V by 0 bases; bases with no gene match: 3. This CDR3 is CASSLGTGGREQYF. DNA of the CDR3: TGTGCCAGCAGCTTGGGGACAGGGGGGCGCGAGCAGTACTTC.